The present T cell receptor beta chain was sequenced within a study of T cell responses to AZD1222 COVID-19 vaccine (dated by TCRdb to the early 2020s). The study in broad terms: Because spike-specific TCR depth and breadth did not differ between the two schedules, AZD1222 recipients who got a second dose at roughly 4 weeks were pooled with those who got a second dose at roughly 12 weeks. Trial participants were enrolled into age subgroups of 18-55, 56-69 and 70-plus years, which contained 148, 28 and 57 TCR-sequenced participants, respectively. TCR sequencing was performed for about 240 trial participants, of whom some 200 were given two doses of AZD1222 and 26 were given two doses of MenACWY control vaccine. Study-wide findings and limitations: Conclusions about previously exposed vaccinees were limited because only six AZD1222 recipients were SARS-CoV-2 seropositive at baseline. After two AZD1222 doses, spike-specific TCR breadth and depth were significantly higher than at day 0 and than in MenACWY recipients. Reportedly, close to half of the unique spike-specific TCRs recognized epitopes lying outside the regions that are mutated in the B.1.351 and B.1.1.7 variants. Participants were mostly white British and included more females than males, and it was suggested by the authors that clonal diversity may have been underestimated. In the small 56-69-year group, the increase in depth fell short of significance, most likely because of low power. The vaccine-associated CD4 TCRs covered the entire spike protein, and the dominant responses fell in regions 160-218 and 743-854. Because no day 14 peak-response samples were available, repertoires were characterized only after the peak T cell response.

The CDR3 regions of human TCRbeta chains were analyzed by immunosequencing. The paper's data handling went like this. TCRs in the repertoires were matched against a reference library of SARS-CoV-2-specific TCRs that had been generated with the MIRA antigen-specificity platform. Breadth meant the fraction of unique TCRs that were SARS-CoV-2-associated, whereas depth meant the fraction of total T cells that were SARS-CoV-2-associated. Using the MIRA data, every spike-specific TCR was mapped to the spike region that the TCR reacted to and assigned to either a CD4 or a CD8 class. Log10-transformed breadth and depth values were compared by one-way ANOVA with Sidak's multiple comparisons tests. This immuneACCESS table, as held by TCRdb, lists in-frame sequences with V and J called but not all clones. Of the missing ones, under half trace to an unresolved V gene in checked studies; the others have no known cause. From that table come the V and J calls and clone size; the DNA was used to work out D and trimming. This sample lists around 250,000 clones; just over 90% were detected once. Of the sample, 0.5% to 0.65% falls within the top ten clones.

Comments on this clone: The specificity of this receptor is unknown. Per-base quality was not reported, and no clone a single base away is much larger than it.

The CDR3 runs 11 residues from the cysteine to the phenylalanine. The read is trimmed to its CDR3 DNA, 33 bases read in frame from base 1. Between the V and J ends, shortened by 6 bases and 2 bases respectively, the junction contains 8 bases. As encoded in the germline V gene (reference sequence), CDR1 is DFQATT while CDR2 is SNEGSKA. In the paper's terms, the time point label means: baseline before first vaccination. Vaccinee samples were obtained from the UK trials COV001 and COV002, which included a single-blind randomized controlled phase 2/3 trial of AZD1222 (ChAdOx1 nCoV-19) in healthy adults. Trial participant PBMC samples were collected at day 0 and day 28 after the second dose for TCRbeta chain sequencing.

This sequence originates from an adult in good health. The chain links TRBV20-1 with TRBJ2-7; no D gene is confidently identified. The sample was peripheral blood, taken on day 0 of AZD1222 vaccination. At the DNA level, the sequence is TGCAGTGCCGGACCCGCCTACGAGCAGTACTTC. It is translated as CSAGPAYEQYF.